These 24 T cell receptor beta chains share one sample of origin, sequenced in a study of blood T cell repertoires in COVID-19. Libraries were prepared by immunoSEQ multiplex PCR; TCRdb keeps only in-frame clonotypes and omits some of them. The sample records approximately 300,000 clones, 89% being singletons. The source material was PBMCs or T cells enriched from blood (not recorded which). The receptors stem from a man aged 55 to 70 who had recovered from COVID-19.

The chain has TRBV27 and TRBJ2-3, with D perhaps TRBD2 (6 bases). CDR1 is MNHEY, CDR2 SMNVEV, per germline (reference sequence). Trimming cost V 3 bases and J 5 bases, with 9 bases left between them. This CDR3 is built from 13 residues. CDR3 coding DNA: TGTGCCAGCAGTTTCGCCGGGGGAGATACGCAGTATTTT. Translation: CASSFAGGDTQYF.

The chain employs TRBV7-9 and TRBJ1-6; D not resolved. Germline CDR1 reads SEHNR; CDR2 reads FQNEAQ (reference sequence). CDR3 length: 14 amino acids. V shed 1 base and J shed 6 bases, with 7 bases lying between them. The CDR3 region has the DNA TGTGCCAGCAGCTTAGAGCTTGTTAATTCACCCCTCCACTTT. This translates into CASSLELVNSPLHF.

Points on this clone: The same CDR3 also results from other DNA sequences found in this sample. The V call is TRBV2, the J call TRBJ2-5; D may be TRBD1 (6 bases). Germline assignment: CDR1 SNHLY and CDR2 FYNNEI. Trimming took 8 bases from V and 2 from J, leaving 9 bases between them. The CDR3 consists of 12 residues. CDR3 sequence (DNA): TGTGCCAGCCGGACAGATCAAGAGACCCAGTACTTC. This encodes CASRTDQETQYF.

The rearrangement links TRBV5-1 to TRBJ1-2, with D tentatively TRBD1 (6 bases). This CDR3 region has 13 residues. Germline CDR1 reads SGHRS; CDR2 reads YFSETQ. Trimming took off 2 bases at V and 2 bases at J, with 7 bases between the two ends. Written as DNA, the CDR3 is TGCGCCAGCAGCTTTACAGGGAACTATGGCTACACCTTC. Amino acids: CASSFTGNYGYTF.

This chain joins TRBV6-5 and TRBJ2-3; 7 bases line up with TRBD1. V lost 2 bases to trimming and J lost 0 bases; unmatched junction nucleotides: 2. Germline assignment: CDR1 MNHEY and CDR2 SVGAGI. This CDR3 is 15 amino acids long. The CDR3 DNA reads TGTGCCAGCAGTTACACAGGGGTGAGCACAGATACGCAGTATTTT. This sequence encodes CASSYTGVSTDTQYF.

The rearrangement uses TRBV5-1 and TRBJ2-7; 9 positions match TRBD2. This CDR3 has 15 residues. V lost 4 bases to trimming and J lost 3 bases; unmatched junction nucleotides: 8. The germline V gene encodes CDR1 SGHRS and CDR2 YFSETQ. The DNA for the CDR3 is TGCGCCAGCAGCCCCCCCGCTAGCGGGAACTACGAGCAGTACTTC. Translating it yields CASSPPASGNYEQYF.

The chain couples TRBV7-9 to TRBJ1-1, with D possibly TRBD1 on 5 matching bases. Germline V gives CDR1 SEHNR, CDR2 FQNEAQ (reference sequence). Between the trimmed V and J ends, which lost 2 bases and 4 bases, there was a span of 11 bases. The CDR3 runs to 14 residues. The CDR3 loop is CASSLYQGVTEAFF. The CDR3 coding sequence is TGTGCCAGCAGCTTATACCAGGGTGTCACTGAAGCTTTCTTT.

The rearrangement links TRBV3-1 (or the pseudogene TRBV3-2) to TRBJ1-1; D might be TRBD1 (5 bases). CDR1 LGHDT and CDR2 YNNKEL come from the germline V gene (reference sequence). Trimming pared 3 bases from V and 3 bases from J, leaving 11 bases between. CDR3 length equals 14 residues. CDR3 coding DNA: TGTGCCAGCAGCCATGACTTAGGGGACACTGAAGCTTTCTTT. This gives the protein CASSHDLGDTEAFF.

The chain uses TRBV18 and TRBJ1-5; the D is unclear. Germline CDR1 reads KGHSH; CDR2 reads LQKENI. The length of the CDR3 is 16 residues. The V and J ends lost 0 bases and 4 bases respectively, with 13 bases between them. This CDR3 reads CASSPPSQRFNQPQHF. DNA for the CDR3: TGTGCCAGCTCACCACCGAGCCAACGGTTTAATCAGCCCCAGCATTTT.

The V call is TRBV7-9, the J call TRBJ2-7, with TRBD1 identical over 8 bases. The CDR3 covers 14 residues. The V segment lost 7 bases and the J segment 0 bases; nucleotides outside the gene matches: 5. CDR1 SEHNR and CDR2 FQNEAQ come from the germline V gene (reference sequence). CDR3 coding DNA: TGTGCCAGCACCCCACAGGGGGTCTCCTACGAGCAGTACTTC. Translation gives CASTPQGVSYEQYF.

The V and J genes are TRBV4-2 and TRBJ2-7; the D gene is possibly TRBD2 (6 bases). The CDR3 sequence is 15 residues long. Germline assignment: CDR1 LGHNA and CDR2 YNFKEQ. V lost 4 bases, J lost 1 base, and 14 bases lay in between. The CDR3 DNA sequence: TGTGCCAGCAGCCTCGGACTAAAACAGTCCTACGAGCAGTACTTC. As protein: CASSLGLKQSYEQYF.

The V gene is TRBV11-2, the J gene TRBJ2-1; 11 nucleotides line up with TRBD2. The CDR3 is 16 amino acids. Germline V lookup: CDR1 SGHAT, CDR2 FQNNGV. With 5 bases clipped from V and 6 bases from J, the junction kept 9 bases outside the gene matches. This CDR3 is CASSPRISGRVNEQFF. The CDR3 DNA reads TGTGCCAGCAGCCCCCGGATTAGCGGGAGGGTCAATGAGCAGTTCTTC.

The gene calls are TRBV6-5 and TRBJ2-1; 7 nucleotides align to TRBD1. Germline CDR1 reads MNHEY; CDR2 reads SVGAGI. This CDR3 has 15 amino acids. V gave up 8 bases and J gave up 2 bases; unmatched junction bases: 9. In DNA form, the CDR3 reads TGTGCCAGCGGAAGGGACAGAAGACCCTACAATGAGCAGTTCTTC. Amino acid sequence: CASGRDRRPYNEQFF.

V is TRBV5-4 and J is TRBJ2-2; 14 bases line up with TRBD2. The CDR3 is 17 amino acids. Unmatched junction bases numbered 7, after V lost 4 bases and J lost 5 bases. Per the germline V gene, CDR1 is SGHNT and CDR2 is YYREEE (reference sequence). In DNA form, the CDR3 reads TGTGCCAGCAGCCCGGGACTAGCGGGAGTTGGAACCGGGGAGCTGTTTTTT. Its translation: CASSPGLAGVGTGELFF.

V is TRBV18 and J is TRBJ1-2; D is perhaps TRBD1 (6 bases). Germline V lookup: CDR1 KGHSH, CDR2 LQKENI. Trimming stripped 4 bases from V and 6 bases from J, with 21 bases between. The CDR3 extends over 16 amino acids. The CDR3 protein is CASSRNREPMSHGYTF. The CDR3 DNA follows: TGTGCCAGCTCACGGAACAGGGAGCCGATGAGCCATGGCTACACCTTC.

The rearrangement uses TRBV6-5 and TRBJ2-3; D might be TRBD1 (6 bases). The CDR3 sequence is 14 residues long. The V end lost 2 bases, the J end lost 5 bases, and 11 bases lay between the germline ends. Germline CDR1 is MNHEY and CDR2 is SVGAGI. The CDR3 sequence: CASSYTYREDTQYF. The CDR3 bases are TGTGCCAGCAGTTACACATACAGGGAAGATACGCAGTATTTT.

This rearrangement joins TRBV27 to TRBJ2-5; the match to TRBD2 covers 15 bases. With 5 bases clipped from V and 5 bases from J, the junction kept 21 bases outside the gene matches. CDR3 size: 21 residues. The germline gives CDR1 MNHEY, CDR2 SMNVEV (reference sequence). CDR3 region: CASSITNPGLAGGEVRETQYF. The CDR3 DNA is TGTGCCAGCAGTATTACAAACCCGGGACTAGCGGGAGGAGAAGTGCGTGAGACCCAGTACTTC.

This clone was found a few times. The chain couples TRBV28 to TRBJ1-1; TRBD1 matches at 8 bases. The CDR3 is 14 amino acids. Losses at the gene ends were 3 bases for V and 5 bases for J; bases not matched to a gene: 5. The germline V gene encodes CDR1 MDHEN and CDR2 SYDVKM. The CDR3 here is CASSLPGQETEAFF. The CDR3 region has the DNA TGTGCCAGCAGTTTGCCGGGACAGGAAACTGAAGCTTTCTTT.

The chain joins TRBV5-6 to TRBJ1-2; D not certain. V lost 2 bases and J 6 bases, leaving 11 bases between the germline ends. Germline lookup yields CDR1 SGHDT and CDR2 YYEEEE. The CDR3 extends over 13 amino acids. The CDR3 DNA reads TGTGCCAGCAGCTTCCCTAACCACGATGGCTACACCTTC. Translated: CASSFPNHDGYTF.

The chain couples TRBV27 to TRBJ2-2; D unclear. Germline V gene lookup returns CDR1 MNHEY and CDR2 SMNVEV (reference sequence). Trimming shortened V by 8 bases and J by 4 bases, and 17 bases separated the two germline ends. CDR3 size: 15 residues. For the CDR3, the DNA is TGTGCCAGCTTCGGTGGTCAGGTACTCACCGGGGAGCTGTTTTTT. Translating gives CASFGGQVLTGELFF.

This rearrangement joins TRBV18 to TRBJ2-2; D unresolved. V lost 1 base and J 4 bases, leaving 16 bases between the germline ends. CDR1 and CDR2 (germline): KGHSH, LQKENI. The CDR3 extends over 17 amino acids. CDR3 residues: CASSPQHITEGTGELFF. CDR3 bases: TGTGCCAGCTCACCACAGCACATTACAGAAGGCACCGGGGAGCTGTTTTTT.

The J gene is TRBJ2-3, the V gene TRBV6-5; TRBD2 matches 7 bases. This CDR3 spans 14 amino acids. The ends lost 8 bases at V and 2 bases at J; junction bases unmatched: 7. Germline V lookup: CDR1 MNHEY, CDR2 SVGAGI. The CDR3 nucleotides are TGTGCCAGCGACCGGGACTACTACACAGATACGCAGTATTTT. As protein: CASDRDYYTDTQYF.

This clone was observed once. This rearrangement joins TRBV7-3 to TRBJ2-7; possible D gene TRBD2, 5 bases. This CDR3 contains 15 residues. V gave up 2 bases and J gave up 7 bases, with 18 bases separating them. Germline V CDR1 and CDR2: SGHTA, FQGTGA. CDR3 residues: CASSLSSGGRWEQYF. CDR3 DNA: TGTGCCAGCAGCTTATCGAGCGGAGGACGCTGGGAGCAGTACTTC.

This clone was counted a single time. The V gene is TRBV3-1 (or the pseudogene TRBV3-2), the J gene TRBJ2-2; TRBD2 might be the D (7 bases). Germline-derived CDR1 and CDR2 are LGHDT and YNNKEL (reference sequence). CDR3 length: 13 residues. V was shortened by 11 bases and J by 6 bases, with 16 bases between the two germline ends. The CDR3 protein is CASCRGGAGELFF. CDR3 in DNA: TGTGCCTCCTGTAGGGGGGGAGCCGGGGAGCTGTTTTTT.